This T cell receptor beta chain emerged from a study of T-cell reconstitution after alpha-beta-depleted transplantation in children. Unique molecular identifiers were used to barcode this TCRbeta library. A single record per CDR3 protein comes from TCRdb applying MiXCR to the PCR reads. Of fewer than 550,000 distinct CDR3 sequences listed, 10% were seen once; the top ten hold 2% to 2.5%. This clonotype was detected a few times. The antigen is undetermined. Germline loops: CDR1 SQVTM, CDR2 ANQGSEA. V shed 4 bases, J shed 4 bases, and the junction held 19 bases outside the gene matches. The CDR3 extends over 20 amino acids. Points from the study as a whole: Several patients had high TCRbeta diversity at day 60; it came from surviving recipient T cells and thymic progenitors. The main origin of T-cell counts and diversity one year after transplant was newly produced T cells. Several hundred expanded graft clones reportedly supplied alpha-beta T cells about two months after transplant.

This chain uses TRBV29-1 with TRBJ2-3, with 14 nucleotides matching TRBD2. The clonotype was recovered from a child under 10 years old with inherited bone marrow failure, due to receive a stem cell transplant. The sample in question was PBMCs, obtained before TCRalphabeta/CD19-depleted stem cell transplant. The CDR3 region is CSVGRLTSGRALVQPDTQYF. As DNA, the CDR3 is TGCAGCGTTGGCCGATTGACTAGCGGGAGGGCCCTTGTCCAGCCAGATACGCAGTATTTT.